The 32 T cell receptor beta chains below were found in one sample sequenced in a study of shared clonotypes between healthy human individuals. Sequencing was performed with immunoSEQ multiplex PCR; in TCRdb, only in-frame clones are kept and a portion is missing. The data contain 400,000 to 600,000 clones, approximately 94% of them seen just once; the ten biggest clones take up around 0.066%. Material: naive CD4+ T cells sorted from blood. Documented subset: CD45RA+ positively selected. The receptors here all came from a woman in her thirties in good health.

The V call is TRBV11-2, the J call TRBJ2-7; 11 bases are shared with TRBD2. The germline V gene has CDR1 SGHAT and CDR2 FQNNGV. The CDR3 covers 13 residues. The V segment lost 8 bases and the J segment 6 bases; nucleotides outside the gene matches: 6. The CDR3 here is CASQTLAGVEQYF. CDR3 DNA sequence: TGTGCCAGCCAAACACTAGCGGGAGTCGAGCAGTACTTC.

This chain uses TRBV28 with TRBJ2-1; the match to TRBD2 covers 11 bases. CDR1 and CDR2 (germline): MDHEN, SYDVKM. J lost 14 bases, V lost 6 bases, and 18 bases had no gene match. This CDR3 is 16 amino acids long. This chain's CDR3 is CASSSVSSGRSSAKFF. CDR3 nucleotide sequence: TGTGCCAGCAGCTCTGTATCTAGCGGGAGGTCTTCGGCGAAGTTCTTC.

The chain carries TRBV7-9 and TRBJ1-1; D not resolved. The germline CDR1 and CDR2 sequences are SEHNR and FQNEAQ (reference sequence). Trimming took 6 bases from V and 1 from J, leaving 6 bases between them. The CDR3 length is 12 residues. The chain's CDR3 is CASRSRNTEAFF. CDR3 nucleotides: TGTGCCAGCAGGAGCCGGAACACTGAAGCTTTCTTT. The full variable domain, in which reference TRBV7-9 and TRBJ1-1 provide the parts outside the CDR3, is DTGVSQNPRHKITKRGQNVTFRCDPISEHNRLYWYRQTLGQGPEFLTYFQNEAQLEKSRLLSDRFSAERPKGSFSTLEIQRTEQGDSAMYLCASRSRNTEAFFGQGTRLTVV.

In this sample, this clone turned up once. The V call is TRBV28, the J call TRBJ2-1; no definite D call. CDR3 size: 14 residues. The germline V gene encodes CDR1 MDHEN and CDR2 SYDVKM. V was trimmed by 5 bases and J by 10 bases, leaving 18 bases between them. CDR3 amino acids: CASSHTTRESEQFF. The CDR3 DNA reads as TGTGCCAGCAGTCACACCACCCGAGAAAGCGAGCAGTTCTTC.

This clone was seen more than once but under ten times. The CDR3 spells CASSRDRHYEQYF. In nucleotides, the CDR3 is TGTGCCAGTAGTCGAGACAGGCACTACGAGCAGTACTTC. The chain joins TRBV19 to TRBJ2-7, with D perhaps matching TRBD1 (6 bases). Trimming pared 5 bases from V and 3 bases from J, leaving 11 bases between. Germline CDR1 reads LNHDA; CDR2 reads SQIVND (reference sequence). The CDR3 runs 13 residues. Variable domain in full (rest from reference TRBV19 and TRBJ2-7): DGGITQSPKYLFRKEGQNVTLSCEQNLNHDAMYWYRQDPGQGLRLIYYSQIVNDFQKGDIAEGYSVSREKKESFPLTVTSAQKNPTAFYLCASSRDRHYEQYFGPGTRLTVT.

The CDR3 DNA sequence: TGCGCCAGCAGGCCCCTCACGAACACCGGGGAGCTGTTTTTT. It codes for CASRPLTNTGELFF. The chain couples TRBV5-1 to TRBJ2-2; D unresolved. This CDR3 has 14 residues. Germline assignment: CDR1 SGHRS and CDR2 YFSETQ. The V end was cut by 5 bases, the J end by 0 bases, with 8 bases between.

The J gene is TRBJ2-1, the V gene TRBV28; TRBD2 agrees at 7 bases. Germline loops: CDR1 MDHEN, CDR2 SYDVKM. The junction had 7 bases not matched to a gene; V was cut back by 7 bases and J by 7 bases. The CDR3 runs to 13 residues. CDR3: CASIRGSVNEQFF. Here the CDR3 DNA reads TGTGCCAGCATACGCGGGAGTGTGAATGAGCAGTTCTTC.

This chain connects TRBV7-2 to TRBJ2-1, with D perhaps TRBD1 (7 bases). Trimming left V 4 bases short and J 6 bases short, with 13 bases between. This CDR3 contains 14 residues. Germline loops: CDR1 SGHTA, CDR2 FQGNSA. This CDR3 reads CASSSDREVNEQFF. CDR3 bases: TGTGCCAGCAGCTCAGACAGGGAGGTCAATGAGCAGTTCTTC.

The V call is TRBV27, the J call TRBJ1-5; D is perhaps TRBD1 (5 bases). The V gene's germline CDR1 is MNHEY and CDR2 SMNVEV (reference sequence). The CDR3 length is 15 residues. V lost 0 bases to trimming and J lost 6 bases, with 12 bases between them. In DNA form, the CDR3 reads TGTGCCAGCAGTTTATCGTCAGGGAACATTCAGCCCCAGCATTTT. Amino acid sequence: CASSLSSGNIQPQHF.

For the CDR3, the DNA is TGCGCCAGCAGTCACCCCGGACCGGATGACGAGCAGTACTTC. The encoded protein is CASSHPGPDDEQYF. The V gene is TRBV23-1, the J gene TRBJ2-7; D not certain. TRBV23-1 qualifies as an ORF whose function is uncertain. The ends were cut back, 3 bases at V and 5 bases at J, with 14 bases in the middle. The CDR3 loop spans 14 amino acids.

The chain is built from TRBV27 and TRBJ2-1; D is perhaps TRBD1 (6 bases). The CDR3 runs to 17 residues. Trimming removed 7 bases from V and 8 bases from J, with 27 bases in between. Germline V gene sequence: CDR1 MNHEY, CDR2 SMNVEV (reference sequence). CDR3 residues: CASTSYPSKTGIDEQFF. The DNA for the CDR3 is TGTGCCAGCACCAGCTACCCCTCAAAGACAGGTATCGATGAGCAGTTCTTC.

The chain joins TRBV28 to TRBJ1-5; 9 bases are a match to TRBD1. Germline V gives CDR1 MDHEN, CDR2 SYDVKM. J lost 6 bases, V lost 3 bases, and 9 bases had no gene match. This CDR3 comprises 16 residues. In DNA form, the CDR3 reads TGTGCCAGCAGTTTCGCCCCATACAGGGGGCCTCAGCCCCAGCATTTT. It translates to CASSFAPYRGPQPQHF.

The chain has TRBV25-1 and TRBJ2-7; D gene uncertain. The germline gives CDR1 MGHDK, CDR2 SYGVNS. V dropped 1 base and J dropped 9 bases, with 13 bases sitting between them. The CDR3 spans 13 residues. CDR3 nucleotides: TGTGCCAGCAGTGAATTCGGGCGAAAAGGGCAGTACTTC. It codes for CASSEFGRKGQYF.

V and J are TRBV28 and TRBJ2-7; 7 positions agree with TRBD2. Losses at the gene ends were 6 bases for V and 3 bases for J; bases not matched to a gene: 11. The germline V gene has CDR1 MDHEN and CDR2 SYDVKM. The CDR3 runs to 15 residues. The CDR3 DNA reads TGTGCCAGCAGCACCAGACTAGCTCGGGACTACGAGCAGTACTTC. Protein sequence: CASSTRLARDYEQYF. The whole variable domain, filled in from reference TRBV28 and TRBJ2-7, reads DVKVTQSSRYLVKRTGEKVFLECVQDMDHENMFWYRQDPGLGLRLIYFSYDVKMKEKGDIPEGYSVSREKKERFSLILESASTNQTSMYLCASSTRLARDYEQYFGPGTRLTVT.

J is TRBJ1-1 and V is TRBV10-3; D perhaps matches TRBD1 (5 bases). The ends were cut back, 0 bases at V and 3 bases at J, with 8 bases in the middle. Germline V CDR1 and CDR2: ENHRY, SYGVKD. The CDR3 runs 14 residues. The CDR3 here is CAISESTEYTEAFF. The CDR3 nucleotides are TGTGCCATCAGTGAGTCGACAGAGTACACTGAAGCTTTCTTT.

The CDR3 region is CASRTGHSYEQYF. CDR3 coding DNA: TGTGCCAGTCGGACAGGACATTCCTACGAGCAGTACTTC. The V gene is TRBV6-1, the J gene TRBJ2-7; 7 positions match TRBD1. CDR3 length: 13 amino acids. V lost 9 bases and J lost 1; bases outside the gene matches: 6. CDR1 and CDR2 from the germline V gene are MNHNS and SASEGT.

The chain links TRBV7-2 to TRBJ2-1, with 14 bases lining up with TRBD2. There are 16 residues in the CDR3. Germline CDR1 reads SGHTA; CDR2 reads FQGNSA. V trimming: 1 base; J trimming: 9 bases; junction bases outside the gene matches: 5. For the CDR3, the DNA is TGTGCCAGCAGCTTAGAAGGGACTAGCGGGAGTATTGAGCAGTTCTTC. This sequence encodes CASSLEGTSGSIEQFF.

J is TRBJ2-2 and V is TRBV10-1; D perhaps matches TRBD2 (6 bases). There are 15 residues in the CDR3. Germline-derived CDR1 and CDR2 are WNHNN and SYGVQD (reference sequence). V shed 4 bases and J shed 1 base, with 10 bases lying between them. CDR3 loop: CASSAAGQNTGELFF. CDR3 bases: TGCGCCAGCAGTGCCGCGGGGCAGAACACCGGGGAGCTGTTTTTT.

The chain recombines TRBV6-1 with TRBJ2-7; D might be TRBD2 (5 bases). Germline lookup yields CDR1 MNHNS and CDR2 SASEGT. V was shortened by 4 bases and J by 1 base, with 17 bases between the two germline ends. This CDR3 region has 16 residues. The CDR3 DNA reads TGTGCCAGCAGTGGACCGGGGTATCGATCTTCCTACGAGCAGTACTTC. It codes for CASSGPGYRSSYEQYF.

The gene calls are TRBV2 and TRBJ1-1, with 8 bases aligning to TRBD1. The CDR3 runs to 14 residues. Germline V gene sequence: CDR1 SNHLY, CDR2 FYNNEI. V lost 7 bases, J lost 4 bases, and 8 bases stayed unmatched. The DNA of the CDR3 is TGTGCCAGCATCAGGACAGGGTCGAGCACTGAAGCTTTCTTT. This gives the protein CASIRTGSSTEAFF.

The J gene is TRBJ2-3, the V gene TRBV4-2; D gene uncertain. Trimming removed 1 base from V and 0 bases from J, with 8 bases in between. The germline V gene encodes CDR1 LGHNA and CDR2 YNFKEQ. The CDR3 has 15 residues. The CDR3 is CASSQGGYSTDTQYF. Written as DNA, the CDR3 is TGTGCCAGCAGCCAAGGGGGTTATAGCACAGATACGCAGTATTTT.

This clone is a singleton in its sample. The gene calls are TRBV28 and TRBJ1-1, with 7 bases aligning to TRBD1. V shed 6 bases and J 6 bases; nucleotides not matched to a gene: 7. Looked up from germline, CDR1 is MDHEN and CDR2 is SYDVKM. The CDR3 totals 13 residues. This chain's CDR3 is CASRDPGQPEAFF. The CDR3 DNA reads as TGTGCCAGCAGGGACCCGGGACAGCCTGAAGCTTTCTTT.

V gene TRBV5-1 combines with J gene TRBJ2-5, with D tentatively TRBD1 or TRBD2 (5 bases each). With the DNA end fitting TRBJ2-7 better, the J assignment may be wrong. Looked up from germline, CDR1 is SGHRS and CDR2 is YFSETQ. This CDR3 region has 14 residues. The CDR3 coding sequence is TGCGCCAGCAGCTTCGGGACCCTCTACTACGAGCAGTACTTC. This gives the protein CASSFGTLYYEQYF.

The chain recombines TRBV10-3 with TRBJ2-7; TRBD2 matches at 7 bases. The CDR3 consists of 13 residues. V shed 5 bases, J shed 6 bases, and the junction held 7 bases outside the gene matches. Looked up from germline, CDR1 is ENHRY and CDR2 is SYGVKD. CDR3 sequence (DNA): TGTGCCATCAGTATGCGGGAGACCTCCGAGCAGTACTTC. It specifies CAISMRETSEQYF.

Comment on this clone: The same CDR3 can be traced to other DNA sequences in this sample. The chain employs TRBV28 and TRBJ2-7, with D possibly being TRBD2 (6 bases). Deletions cut 3 bases from V and 4 bases from J, with 7 bases between. CDR1 MDHEN and CDR2 SYDVKM come from the germline V gene. The length of the CDR3 is 12 residues. Here the CDR3 reads CASSLGGYEQYF. CDR3 nucleotides: TGTGCCAGCAGTTTGGGAGGATACGAGCAGTACTTC.

Only one count was recorded for this clone. The chain combines TRBV19 with TRBJ1-4; no clear D gene. Germline CDR1 is LNHDA and CDR2 is SQIVND (reference sequence). The CDR3 sequence is 15 residues long. V lost 2 bases and J 5 bases, leaving 12 bases between the germline ends. CDR3 amino acids: CASSIYGSLNEKLFF. DNA for the CDR3: TGTGCCAGTAGTATATACGGCAGCCTGAATGAAAAACTGTTTTTT.

The chain uses TRBV6-5 and TRBJ1-6, with D uncertain. This CDR3 contains 13 residues. CDR1 is MNHEY, CDR2 SVGAGI, per germline. V was shortened by 0 bases and J by 9 bases, with 6 bases between the two germline ends. The CDR3 loop reads CASSYSVVSPLHF. The CDR3 DNA reads as TGTGCCAGCAGTTACTCGGTTGTTTCACCCCTCCACTTT.

The chain employs TRBV9 and TRBJ2-7; 8 bases match TRBD2. The germline V gene has CDR1 SGDLS and CDR2 YYNGEE. Trimming at V came to 4 bases and at J to 4 bases, leaving 10 bases not matched to a gene. CDR3 length: 15 residues. CDR3 protein: CASSLTGGLNYEQYF. The CDR3 DNA is TGTGCCAGCAGCCTGACGGGAGGGCTGAATTACGAGCAGTACTTC.

The chain recombines TRBV6-6 with TRBJ1-2; D is unresolved. CDR1 MNHNY and CDR2 SVGAGI come from the germline V gene (reference sequence). The CDR3 contains 13 residues. V lost 2 bases, J lost 4 bases, and 8 bases lay in between. CDR3 amino acids: CASSYEEGYGYTF. The CDR3 DNA reads TGTGCCAGCAGTTACGAGGAGGGCTATGGCTACACCTTC.

The chain joins TRBV6-5 to TRBJ1-5; D remains unclear. Germline V gene data show CDR1 as MNHEY and CDR2 as SVGAGI. The V and J ends lost 8 bases and 3 bases respectively, with 5 bases between them. The CDR3 runs to 11 residues. The CDR3 here is CASGNNQPQHF. The CDR3 DNA follows: TGTGCCAGCGGTAACAATCAGCCCCAGCATTTT.

The gene calls are TRBV7-3 and TRBJ1-2, with D perhaps TRBD1 (5 bases). The CDR3 is 15 amino acids. Germline V gene lookup returns CDR1 SGHTA and CDR2 FQGTGA. With 1 base removed from V and 8 bases from J, the gap between germline ends came to 17 bases. The CDR3 loop is CASSLSPGTHGGYTF. CDR3 nucleotide sequence: TGTGCCAGCAGCTTAAGCCCCGGGACCCACGGCGGCTACACCTTC.

The V and J genes are TRBV6-6 and TRBJ1-6, with D uncertain. Germline loops: CDR1 MNHNY, CDR2 SVGAGI (reference sequence). The CDR3 spans 12 residues. V was clipped by 5 bases and J by 10 bases, with 9 bases between them. CDR3: CASSQTLSPLHF. CDR3 coding DNA: TGTGCCAGCAGTCAGACACTGTCACCCCTCCACTTT.